This TCR beta chain appears in the sequencing data of a study of vaccination effects on CD4 cells after COVID-19. As concerns this clone: Its antigen is still unknown.

With 5 bases removed from V and 4 bases from J, the gap between germline ends came to 20 bases. CDR3 length: 16 amino acids. CDR1 is SGHDN and CDR2 is FVKESK in the germline V gene. Sequencing in the ViraFEST assay came after antigen-specific CD4+ T cells had been expanded with viral peptide pools, which were used to stimulate PBMC. Cultured cells yielded isolated CD4+ T cells after around 9 days. Vaccinated recipients, who were negative for nucleocapsid antibodies, had no history of SARS-CoV-2 infection. Fresh IL-2-containing medium replaced half the medium on days 3 and 7. TCRdb's table, derived via immunoSEQ multiplex PCR, lists solely in-frame clones and lacks some. In the table there are approximately 54,000 clones, 80% to 85% of which are singletons.

Sequences were derived from CD4+ T cells from PBMCs cultured with HCoV-229E spike peptides, sampled before COVID-19 vaccination. The source of this sequence is a human donor who received a COVID-19 vaccine. The chain uses TRBV14 and TRBJ1-2; D uncertain. The CDR3 DNA reads as TGTGCCAGCAGCACTTACAGTCTCGGCCCTAGCTATGGCTACACCTTC. Protein product: CASSTYSLGPSYGYTF.